The clone carrying this T cell receptor beta chain was seen at least ten times. From RNA, the CDR3 regions of TCR beta chains were amplified and sequenced. The authors performed first-round RT-PCR with HTBI primers and then a second-round multiplex PCR. TCRdb used MiXCR to reprocess the multiplex PCR reads, holding one entry per CDR3 protein. This table has a few hundred thousand distinct CDR3 sequences, approximately 15% appearing once. These data originate in a study of Graves' ophthalmopathy and Graves' hyperthyroidism. Clinical symptoms, serum thyroxine, TRAb, thyroid ultrasound and orbital computed tomography were relied on for diagnosis. Trimming cost V 7 bases and J 2 bases, with 18 bases left between them. The length of the CDR3 is 15 residues. CDR1 and CDR2 from the germline V gene are MNHNS and SASEGT.

The sequenced sample consisted of peripheral blood. J is TRBJ2-7 and V is TRBV6-1; perhaps D is TRBD1 or TRBD2 (5 bases each). The receptor's source is a woman younger than 35 with stable Graves' hyperthyroidism. CDR3 sequence reads: CASTKEAGNTYEQYF. The CDR3 DNA reads TGTGCCAGCACAAAGGAGGCAGGGAACACCTACGAGCAGTACTTC.